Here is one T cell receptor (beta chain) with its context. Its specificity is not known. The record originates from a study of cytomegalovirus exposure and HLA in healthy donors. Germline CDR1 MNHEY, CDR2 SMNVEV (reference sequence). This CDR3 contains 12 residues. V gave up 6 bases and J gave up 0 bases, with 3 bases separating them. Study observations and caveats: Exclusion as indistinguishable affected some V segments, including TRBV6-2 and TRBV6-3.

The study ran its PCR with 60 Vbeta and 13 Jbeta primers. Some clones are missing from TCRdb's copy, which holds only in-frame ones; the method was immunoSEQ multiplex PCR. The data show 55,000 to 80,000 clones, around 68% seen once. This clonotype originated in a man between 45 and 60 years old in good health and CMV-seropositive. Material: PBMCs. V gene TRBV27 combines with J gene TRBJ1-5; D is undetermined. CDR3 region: CASSYSNQPQHF. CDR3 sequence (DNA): TGTGCCAGCAGCTATAGCAATCAGCCCCAGCATTTT.